This TCR beta chain came from a study of T cells in Graves' hyperthyroidism and ophthalmopathy. This clonotype has more than one count but fewer than ten. There were TCR beta CDR3 regions amplified from RNA transcripts. HTBI primers were employed in a first-round RT-PCR of the TCR CDR3. TCRdb re-called the multiplex PCR reads through MiXCR, storing one row per CDR3 protein. In the table there are 400,000 to 450,000 distinct CDR3 sequences, over 12% of which are singletons. V was clipped by 4 bases and J by 0 bases, with 10 bases between them. This CDR3 is 15 amino acids long. The sequencing input was blood. The rearrangement uses TRBV12-3 or TRBV12-4 and TRBJ1-3; maybe TRBD1 (6 bases). The sequence was obtained from a man aged 18 to 30 with Graves' ophthalmopathy. The CDR3 nucleotides are TGTGCCAGCAGTTATCCACAGGGCTCTGGAAACACCATATATTTT. Translating it yields CASSYPQGSGNTIYF.